This section outlines one TCR beta chain sequence together with its context. TCRdb keeps only in-frame clones here, not all; method: immunoSEQ multiplex PCR. The table lists around 180,000 clones, 75% to 90% of them singletons. These data originate in a study of blood T cell repertoires in COVID-19. Study-wide context: The United States, Italy and Spain were the sources of the acute and convalescent COVID-19 samples.

Germline V lookup: CDR1 MNHEY, CDR2 SVGAGI. V lost 6 bases, J lost 1 base, and 8 bases lay in between. The CDR3 loop spans 13 amino acids. V and J are TRBV6-5 and TRBJ2-3; possibly TRBD2 for D (6 bases). This receptor was identified in a woman in her thirties or forties with acute COVID-19. The sample was PBMCs or T cells enriched from blood (not recorded which). In DNA form, the CDR3 reads TGTGCCAGCAGGCCTAGCGGCACAGATACGCAGTATTTT. Translation: CASRPSGTDTQYF.